Below are 32 T cell receptor beta chains sequenced from a single sample in a study of control samples from healthy donors and cancer patients. Sequencing was performed with immunoSEQ multiplex PCR; in TCRdb, only in-frame clones are kept and a portion is missing. The sample has over 120,000 clones, more than 85% seen once. The specimen was blood. Receptors originate from a man younger than 45 in good health.

V is TRBV27 and J is TRBJ2-5; possibly TRBD1 or TRBD2 for D (6 bases each). Germline V lookup: CDR1 MNHEY, CDR2 SMNVEV (reference sequence). The CDR3 contains 16 residues. Trimming stripped 2 bases from V and 5 bases from J, with 18 bases between. In DNA, the CDR3 is TGTGCCAGCAGTTTACTCAGTGGGGGGCCTAGGGAGACCCAGTACTTC. This encodes CASSLLSGGPRETQYF.

The V and J genes are TRBV4-2 and TRBJ1-3; TRBD1 agrees at 7 bases. Germline CDR1 and CDR2: LGHNA and YNFKEQ. The CDR3 contains 17 residues. Trimming removed 0 bases from V and 0 bases from J; junction bases left unmatched: 5. The CDR3, as DNA: TGTGCCAGCAGCCAAGATTCAGGGGGTAGCTCTGGAAACACCATATATTTT. It translates to CASSQDSGGSSGNTIYF.

The chain's CDR3 is CASSLDTAAYEQYF. The CDR3, as DNA: TGCGCCAGCAGCTTGGATACAGCCGCCTACGAGCAGTACTTC. The chain couples TRBV5-1 to TRBJ2-7; D ambiguous. Deletions cut 0 bases from V and 2 bases from J, with 9 bases between. The CDR3 runs 14 residues. Germline CDR1 SGHRS, CDR2 YFSETQ. Full variable domain (outside the CDR3, taken from reference TRBV5-1 and TRBJ2-7): KAGVTQTPRYLIKTRGQQVTLSCSPISGHRSVSWYQQTPGQGLQFLFEYFSETQRNKGNFPGRFSGRQFSNSRSEMNVSTLELGDSALYLCASSLDTAAYEQYFGPGTRLTVT.

Notes on this clone: Other DNA sequences in this sample translate to the same CDR3. The chain carries TRBV28 and TRBJ1-1, with D maybe TRBD1 (5 bases). CDR3 length: 13 residues. Germline V gives CDR1 MDHEN, CDR2 SYDVKM. V lost 3 bases to trimming and J lost 4 bases, with 9 bases between them. CDR3 residues: CASSLQGPTEAFF. The CDR3, as DNA: TGTGCCAGCAGTTTGCAGGGACCCACTGAAGCTTTCTTT.

The chain joins TRBV7-3 to TRBJ2-7, with 9 bases fitting TRBD1. The germline gives CDR1 SGHTA, CDR2 FQGTGA. V lost 1 base to trimming and J lost 6 bases; unmatched junction nucleotides: 10. CDR3 length: 16 amino acids. The CDR3 coding sequence is TGTGCCAGCAGCTTAATAGCCAGCGGACAGGGGTTCGAGCAGTACTTC. Amino acids: CASSLIASGQGFEQYF.

The chain links TRBV6-6 to TRBJ2-7; a weak D match, TRBD1 (5 bases). In germline, CDR1 is MNHNY, CDR2 SVGAGI (reference sequence). The CDR3 length is 13 residues. V shed 6 bases and J shed 2 bases, with 11 bases lying between them. CDR3 nucleotide sequence: TGTGCCAGCAGCCAGACAGCAACCTACGAGCAGTACTTC. This sequence encodes CASSQTATYEQYF.

The V call is TRBV27, the J call TRBJ1-1; a possible D gene is TRBD1 (5 bases). Trimming removed 5 bases at V and 4 bases at J, with 14 bases between. Germline V gene sequence: CDR1 MNHEY, CDR2 SMNVEV (reference sequence). This CDR3 spans 14 amino acids. The CDR3 region has the DNA TGTGCCAGCAGTCCATGGGACGGAATCACTGAAGCTTTCTTT. Its translation is CASSPWDGITEAFF.

J is TRBJ2-7 and V is TRBV7-7; D gene uncertain. Germline lookup yields CDR1 SSHAT and CDR2 FNYEAQ (reference sequence). V lost 1 base and J 1 base, leaving 8 bases between the germline ends. The CDR3 runs 14 residues. The CDR3 DNA is TGTGCCAGCAGCTTAGGTGTAGGATCCTACGAGCAGTACTTC. Amino acid sequence: CASSLGVGSYEQYF.

The chain combines TRBV7-2 with TRBJ2-1, with D possibly matching TRBD2 (5 bases). The germline V gene encodes CDR1 SGHTA and CDR2 FQGNSA. The CDR3 contains 13 residues. The V gene lost 6 bases and the J gene lost 7 bases, with 13 bases spanning the gap. The CDR3 region is CASSYSGINEQFF. The CDR3 nucleotides are TGTGCCAGCAGTTACTCCGGGATTAATGAGCAGTTCTTC.

The chain employs TRBV27 and TRBJ2-5, with D tentatively TRBD1 or TRBD2 (5 bases each). Per germline, CDR1 MNHEY and CDR2 SMNVEV (reference sequence). Trimming pared 5 bases from V and 1 base from J, leaving 11 bases between. The CDR3 is 14 residues long. CDR3 sequence (DNA): TGTGCCAGCAGTCCCGGGGCTTTCCAAGAGACCCAGTACTTC. Translation gives CASSPGAFQETQYF.

This clone was recorded once. This chain connects TRBV4-1 to TRBJ2-1; 12 bases map to TRBD1. The V and J ends lost 3 bases and 7 bases, in that order; junction bases with no gene match: 7. Germline assignment: CDR1 MGHRA and CDR2 YSYEKL. The CDR3 is 16 residues long. The CDR3 nucleotides read TGCGCCAGCAGCCAGGAGGGACAGGGGGCGCAAAATGAGCAGTTCTTC. It translates to CASSQEGQGAQNEQFF.

The rearrangement uses TRBV7-8 and TRBJ1-1; 7 positions match TRBD1. CDR3 size: 14 residues. V lost 5 bases, J lost 4 bases, and 7 bases stayed unmatched. Per the germline V gene, CDR1 is SGHVS and CDR2 is FQNEAQ. CDR3 residues: CASSTQAGGTEAFF. CDR3 bases: TGTGCCAGCAGCACCCAGGCAGGGGGCACTGAAGCTTTCTTT.

This sequence joins TRBV5-1 and TRBJ2-3, with 7 bases aligning to TRBD2. The V segment lost 5 bases and the J segment 4 bases; nucleotides outside the gene matches: 19. The germline CDR1 and CDR2 sequences are SGHRS and YFSETQ. The CDR3 extends over 18 amino acids. The CDR3 protein is CASRERIRGAGNPDTQYF. The CDR3 nucleotides are TGCGCCAGCAGGGAGCGTATTCGAGGAGCGGGAAACCCAGATACGCAGTATTTT.

This chain connects TRBV7-6 to TRBJ1-3; unclear D gene. The CDR3 length is 15 residues. Deletions cut 1 base from V and 0 bases from J, with 7 bases between. Germline-derived CDR1 and CDR2 are SGHVS and FNYEAQ. CDR3 sequence reads: CASSLGVNSGNTIYF. The CDR3 nucleotides are TGTGCCAGCAGCTTAGGAGTCAACTCTGGAAACACCATATATTTT.

The rearrangement uses TRBV9 and TRBJ1-1, with TRBD1 identical over 7 bases. Germline CDR1 reads SGDLS; CDR2 reads YYNGEE. V was clipped by 3 bases and J by 1 base; unmatched bases: 6. The CDR3 sequence is 15 residues long. CDR3 coding DNA: TGTGCCAGCAGCGCGGAGGGGGCGCCGAACACTGAAGCTTTCTTT. This translates into CASSAEGAPNTEAFF.

The chain is built from TRBV28 and TRBJ1-2; 10 positions agree with TRBD1. The CDR3 spans 18 residues. CDR1 and CDR2 (germline): MDHEN, SYDVKM. The trim removed 7 bases at V and 3 bases at J, leaving 17 bases unmatched. Here the CDR3 reads CASIPYYETGGADYGYTF. CDR3 in DNA: TGTGCCAGCATCCCCTATTACGAGACAGGGGGCGCGGACTATGGCTACACCTTC.

The chain recombines TRBV5-1 with TRBJ1-2; TRBD1 matches 9 bases. Germline-derived CDR1 and CDR2 are SGHRS and YFSETQ. The J segment lost 2 bases and the V segment lost 4 bases, leaving 3 bases of the junction unmatched. The CDR3 consists of 14 residues. Here the CDR3 reads CASSTGTGNYGYTF. The CDR3 DNA follows: TGCGCCAGCAGCACCGGGACAGGGAACTATGGCTACACCTTC.

V and J are TRBV19 and TRBJ2-2; possibly TRBD1 for D (6 bases). Germline values: CDR1 LNHDA, CDR2 SQIVND (reference sequence). Trimming took off 6 bases at V and 4 bases at J, with 12 bases between the two ends. The CDR3 consists of 14 residues. The CDR3 nucleotides are TGTGCCAGTAGCACCTTCAGGGGCACCGGGGAGCTGTTTTTT. Its translation: CASSTFRGTGELFF.

The DNA for the CDR3 is TGTGCCATCAGTGAGGTTAAAGACACGTCGGTGACGTTCGGCTACACCTTC. This sequence encodes CAISEVKDTSVTFGYTF. The chain is built from TRBV10-3 and TRBJ1-2; D remains unclear. The CDR3 is made up of 17 amino acids. In germline, CDR1 is ENHRY, CDR2 SYGVKD. V lost 2 bases, J lost 8 bases, and 24 bases lay in between.

The chain is built from TRBV19 and TRBJ1-4; no firm D call. V lost 3 bases and J lost 8, with 13 bases in between. CDR1 and CDR2 (germline): LNHDA, SQIVND (reference sequence). The CDR3 sequence is 14 residues long. The DNA of the CDR3 is TGTGCCAGTAGTATTAACCTCGAGAGCGAAAAACTGTTTTTT. The encoded protein is CASSINLESEKLFF.

The chain recombines TRBV11-3 with TRBJ2-2, with 11 bases that match TRBD2. Per the germline V gene, CDR1 is SGHNT and CDR2 is YENEEA. The length of the CDR3 is 18 residues. V lost 5 bases and J lost 3; bases outside the gene matches: 11. The CDR3 nucleotides read TGTGCCAGCAGCCCCGGAATAGCGGGGGGGCCGGACACCGGGGAGCTGTTTTTT. Protein sequence: CASSPGIAGGPDTGELFF.

This rearrangement joins TRBV30 to TRBJ2-4; D unresolved. The CDR3 runs 13 residues. The V end was cut by 3 bases, the J end by 7 bases, with 13 bases between. The V gene's germline CDR1 is GTSNPN and CDR2 SVGIG (reference sequence). The CDR3 DNA reads TGTGCCTGGAGGCAGTCAATCTCGAACATTCAGTACTTC. Translating gives CAWRQSISNIQYF.

CDR3: CAIRGGATGANVLTF. The CDR3 coding sequence is TGTGCCATCAGGGGGGGGGCAACTGGGGCCAACGTCCTGACTTTC. V gene TRBV10-3 combines with J gene TRBJ2-6; a possible D gene is TRBD2 (7 bases). Trimming took off 6 bases at V and 2 bases at J, with 11 bases between the two ends. CDR1 ENHRY and CDR2 SYGVKD come from the germline V gene. This CDR3 comprises 15 residues.

The V call is TRBV2, the J call TRBJ1-2, with D possibly TRBD1 on 6 matching bases. The CDR3 runs 15 residues. Germline CDR1 is SNHLY and CDR2 is FYNNEI. With 6 bases removed from V and 4 bases from J, the gap between germline ends came to 18 bases. The CDR3 DNA reads as TGTGCCAGCAGCAGTGATGAACAGGGACCCTATGGCTACACCTTC. Its protein is CASSSDEQGPYGYTF. Using reference TRBV2 and TRBJ1-2 for the parts outside the CDR3, the full variable domain is EPEVTQTPSHQVTQMGQEVILRCVPISNHLYFYWYRQILGQKVEFLVSFYNNEISEKSEIFDDQFSVERPDGSNFTLKIRSTKLEDSAMYFCASSSDEQGPYGYTFGSGTRLTVV.

The V gene is TRBV19, the J gene TRBJ2-7; D uncertain. Germline CDR1 reads LNHDA; CDR2 reads SQIVND (reference sequence). Trimming took off 5 bases at V and 0 bases at J, with 5 bases between the two ends. CDR3 size: 12 residues. The CDR3 DNA reads TGTGCCAGTAGTGATCGCTCCTACGAGCAGTACTTC. This gives the protein CASSDRSYEQYF.

The rearrangement links TRBV28 to TRBJ1-5; 7 nucleotides align to TRBD1. Trimming at V came to 5 bases and at J to 4 bases, leaving 11 bases not matched to a gene. Germline V gives CDR1 MDHEN, CDR2 SYDVKM. The CDR3 extends over 16 amino acids. The DNA of the CDR3 is TGTGCCAGCAGTCAAATGGGACAGTCGGGGAATCAGCCCCAGCATTTT. It yields the protein CASSQMGQSGNQPQHF.

The chain has TRBV5-1 and TRBJ1-6, with 11 positions matching TRBD1. The CDR3 has 16 amino acids. Germline V gene data show CDR1 as SGHRS and CDR2 as YFSETQ. V gave up 4 bases and J gave up 9 bases; unmatched junction bases: 9. The CDR3 nucleotides read TGCGCCAGCAGCCCTAGGACAGGGGGCGAAACTTCACCCCTCCACTTT. Translation: CASSPRTGGETSPLHF.

Here the CDR3 reads CASRDYPGEQYF. The CDR3 DNA reads TGTGCCAGCCGGGACTATCCAGGGGAGCAGTACTTC. The chain couples TRBV12-3 or TRBV12-4 to TRBJ2-7; 7 bases match TRBD2. This CDR3 comprises 12 residues. Losses at the gene ends were 8 bases for V and 7 bases for J; bases not matched to a gene: 8.

The chain combines TRBV27 with TRBJ2-2; the D is unclear. With 5 bases removed from V and 4 bases from J, the gap between germline ends came to 5 bases. This CDR3 is built from 12 residues. Germline loops: CDR1 MNHEY, CDR2 SMNVEV (reference sequence). The CDR3 DNA sequence: TGTGCCAGCAGTCTCGTCACCGGGGAGCTGTTTTTT. Its protein is CASSLVTGELFF.

This clone was counted a single time. The chain couples TRBV4-1 to TRBJ1-5; no definite D call. CDR1 and CDR2 (germline): MGHRA, YSYEKL. Trimming took off 1 base at V and 1 base at J, with 5 bases between the two ends. The CDR3 covers 14 residues. The CDR3 sequence is CASSQGLSNQPQHF. CDR3 sequence (DNA): TGCGCCAGCAGCCAAGGCCTGAGCAATCAGCCCCAGCATTTT.

This chain connects TRBV18 to TRBJ2-7, with 7 bases matching TRBD1. The CDR3 loop spans 15 amino acids. The junction had 9 bases not matched to a gene; V was cut back by 3 bases and J by 4 bases. Germline CDR1 and CDR2: KGHSH and LQKENI. The CDR3 here is CASSPTQGSTYEQYF. In DNA, the CDR3 is TGTGCCAGCTCACCCACACAGGGGTCCACTTACGAGCAGTACTTC.

The gene calls are TRBV9 and TRBJ1-2; possible D gene TRBD1, 6 bases. V was clipped by 0 bases and J by 4 bases, with 16 bases between them. The CDR3 is 16 amino acids. CDR1 SGDLS and CDR2 YYNGEE come from the germline V gene. The CDR3 loop reads CASSVDPQQGSYGYTF. CDR3 DNA sequence: TGTGCCAGCAGCGTAGATCCTCAACAGGGATCCTATGGCTACACCTTC.